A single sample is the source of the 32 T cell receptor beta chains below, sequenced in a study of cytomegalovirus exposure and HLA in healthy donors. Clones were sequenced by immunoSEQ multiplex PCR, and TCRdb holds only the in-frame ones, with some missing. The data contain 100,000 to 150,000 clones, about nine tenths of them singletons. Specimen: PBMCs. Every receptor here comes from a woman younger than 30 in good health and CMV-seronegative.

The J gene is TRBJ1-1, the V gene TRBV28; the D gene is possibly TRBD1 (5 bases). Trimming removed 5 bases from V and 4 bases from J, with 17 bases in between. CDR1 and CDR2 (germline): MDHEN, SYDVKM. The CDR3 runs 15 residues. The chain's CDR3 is CASSAKTGFRTEAFF. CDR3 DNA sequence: TGTGCCAGCAGTGCCAAAACAGGTTTTCGCACTGAAGCTTTCTTT. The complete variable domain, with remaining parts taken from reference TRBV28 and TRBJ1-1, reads DVKVTQSSRYLVKRTGEKVFLECVQDMDHENMFWYRQDPGLGLRLIYFSYDVKMKEKGDIPEGYSVSREKKERFSLILESASTNQTSMYLCASSAKTGFRTEAFFGQGTRLTVV.

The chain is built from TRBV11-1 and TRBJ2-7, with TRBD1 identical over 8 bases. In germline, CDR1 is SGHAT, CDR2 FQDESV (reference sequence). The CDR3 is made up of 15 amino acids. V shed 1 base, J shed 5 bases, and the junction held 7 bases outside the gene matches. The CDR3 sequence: CASSLEAGGGNEQYF. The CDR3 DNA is TGTGCCAGCAGCTTAGAAGCAGGGGGCGGGAACGAGCAGTACTTC.

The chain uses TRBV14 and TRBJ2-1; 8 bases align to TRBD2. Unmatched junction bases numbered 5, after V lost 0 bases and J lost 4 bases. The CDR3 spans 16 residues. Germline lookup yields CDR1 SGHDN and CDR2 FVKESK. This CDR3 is CASSQDALADYNEQFF. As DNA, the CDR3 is TGTGCCAGCAGCCAAGACGCACTAGCGGATTACAATGAGCAGTTCTTC. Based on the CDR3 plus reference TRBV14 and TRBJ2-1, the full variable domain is EAGVTQFPSHSVIEKGQTVTLRCDPISGHDNLYWYRRVMGKEIKFLLHFVKESKQDESGMPNNRFLAERTGGTYSTLKVQPAELEDSGVYFCASSQDALADYNEQFFGPGTRLTVL.

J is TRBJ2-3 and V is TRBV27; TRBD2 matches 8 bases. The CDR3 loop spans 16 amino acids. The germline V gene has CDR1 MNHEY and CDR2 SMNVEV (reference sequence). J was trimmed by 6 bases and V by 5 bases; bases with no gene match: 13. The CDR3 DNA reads TGTGCCAGCAGTCACCTAGGACTAGCCGAAGCCGATACGCAGTATTTT. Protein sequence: CASSHLGLAEADTQYF.

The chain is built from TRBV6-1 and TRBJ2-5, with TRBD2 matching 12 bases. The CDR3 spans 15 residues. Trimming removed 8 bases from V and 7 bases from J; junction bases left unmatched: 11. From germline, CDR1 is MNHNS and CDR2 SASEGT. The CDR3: CASARLAGVPGTQYF. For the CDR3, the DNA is TGTGCCAGCGCCAGACTAGCGGGAGTTCCGGGGACCCAGTACTTC.

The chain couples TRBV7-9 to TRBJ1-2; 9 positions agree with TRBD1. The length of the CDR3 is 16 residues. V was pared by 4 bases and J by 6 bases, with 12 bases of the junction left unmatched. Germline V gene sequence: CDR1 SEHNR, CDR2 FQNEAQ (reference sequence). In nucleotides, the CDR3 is TGTGCCAGCAGCTCCACCGGGACAGGGTTAATAGATGGCTACACCTTC. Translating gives CASSSTGTGLIDGYTF.

This CDR3 is CAWRGLASYEQYF. The CDR3 DNA reads as TGTGCCTGGAGGGGCTTGGCCTCCTACGAGCAGTACTTC. The genes are TRBV30 and TRBJ2-7, with D uncertain. V lost 3 bases, J lost 0 bases, and 9 bases lay in between. Germline loops: CDR1 GTSNPN, CDR2 SVGIG (reference sequence). This CDR3 is built from 13 residues. Based on the CDR3 plus reference TRBV30 and TRBJ2-7, the full variable domain is SQTIHQWPATLVQPVGSPLSLECTVEGTSNPNLYWYRQAAGRGLQLLFYSVGIGQISSEVPQNLSASRPQDRQFILSSKKLLLSDSGFYLCAWRGLASYEQYFGPGTRLTVT.

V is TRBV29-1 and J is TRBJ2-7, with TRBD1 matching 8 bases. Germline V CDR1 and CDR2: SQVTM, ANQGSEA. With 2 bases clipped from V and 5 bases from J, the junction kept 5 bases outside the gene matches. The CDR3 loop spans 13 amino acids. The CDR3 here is CSVEQGAGNEQYF. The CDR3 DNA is TGCAGCGTTGAACAGGGGGCGGGTAACGAGCAGTACTTC.

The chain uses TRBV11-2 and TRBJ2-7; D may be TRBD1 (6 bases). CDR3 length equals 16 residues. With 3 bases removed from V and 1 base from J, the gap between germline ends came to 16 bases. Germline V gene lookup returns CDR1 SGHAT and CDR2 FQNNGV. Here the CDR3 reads CASSFGPGTNSYEQYF. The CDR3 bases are TGTGCCAGCAGCTTTGGGCCCGGGACAAATTCCTACGAGCAGTACTTC.

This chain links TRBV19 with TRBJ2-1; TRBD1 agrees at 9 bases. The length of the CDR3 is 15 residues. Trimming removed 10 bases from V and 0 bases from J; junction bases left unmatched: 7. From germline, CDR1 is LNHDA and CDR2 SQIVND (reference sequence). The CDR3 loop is CATRRDRDSYNEQFF. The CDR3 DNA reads TGTGCCACTAGAAGGGACAGGGACTCCTACAATGAGCAGTTCTTC.

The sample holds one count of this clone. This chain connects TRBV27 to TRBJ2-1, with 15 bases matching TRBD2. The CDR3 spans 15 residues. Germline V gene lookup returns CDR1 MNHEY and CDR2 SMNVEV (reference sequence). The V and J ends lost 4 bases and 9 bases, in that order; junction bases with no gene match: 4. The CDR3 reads CASSWGLAGGSEQFF. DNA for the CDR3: TGTGCCAGCAGTTGGGGACTAGCGGGAGGTAGTGAGCAGTTCTTC.

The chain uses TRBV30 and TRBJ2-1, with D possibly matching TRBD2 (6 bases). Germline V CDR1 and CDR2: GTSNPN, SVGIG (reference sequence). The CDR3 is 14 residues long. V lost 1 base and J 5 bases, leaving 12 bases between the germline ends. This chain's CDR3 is CAWSGLGRHNEQFF. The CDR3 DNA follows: TGTGCCTGGAGTGGTTTAGGGAGGCACAATGAGCAGTTCTTC. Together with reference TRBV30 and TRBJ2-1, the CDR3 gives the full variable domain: SQTIHQWPATLVQPVGSPLSLECTVEGTSNPNLYWYRQAAGRGLQLLFYSVGIGQISSEVPQNLSASRPQDRQFILSSKKLLLSDSGFYLCAWSGLGRHNEQFFGPGTRLTVL.

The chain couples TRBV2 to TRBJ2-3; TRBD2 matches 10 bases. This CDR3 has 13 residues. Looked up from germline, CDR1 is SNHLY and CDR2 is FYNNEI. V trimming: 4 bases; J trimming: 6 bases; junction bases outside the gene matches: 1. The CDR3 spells CASSGSGRDTQYF. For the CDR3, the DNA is TGTGCCAGCAGTGGTAGCGGGAGGGATACGCAGTATTTT.

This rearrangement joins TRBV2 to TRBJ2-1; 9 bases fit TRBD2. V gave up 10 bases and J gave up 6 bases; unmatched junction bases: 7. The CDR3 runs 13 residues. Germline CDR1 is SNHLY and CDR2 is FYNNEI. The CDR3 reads CATLAGKPNEQFF. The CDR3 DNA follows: TGTGCCACCCTAGCGGGAAAACCCAATGAGCAGTTCTTC.

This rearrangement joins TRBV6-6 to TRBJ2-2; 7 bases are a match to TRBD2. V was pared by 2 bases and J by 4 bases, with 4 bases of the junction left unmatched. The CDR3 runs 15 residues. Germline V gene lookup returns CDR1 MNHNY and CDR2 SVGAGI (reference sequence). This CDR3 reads CASSYRGRATGELFF. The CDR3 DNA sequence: TGTGCCAGCAGTTACAGAGGGAGGGCCACCGGGGAGCTGTTTTTT.

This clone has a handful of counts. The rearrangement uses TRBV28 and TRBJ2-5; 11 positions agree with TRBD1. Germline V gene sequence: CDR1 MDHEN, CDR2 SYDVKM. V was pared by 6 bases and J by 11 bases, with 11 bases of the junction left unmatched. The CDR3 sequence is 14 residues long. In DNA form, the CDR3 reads TGTGCCAGCAGGACTGGGACAGGGGGGCTTTTTCAGTACTTC. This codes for CASRTGTGGLFQYF.

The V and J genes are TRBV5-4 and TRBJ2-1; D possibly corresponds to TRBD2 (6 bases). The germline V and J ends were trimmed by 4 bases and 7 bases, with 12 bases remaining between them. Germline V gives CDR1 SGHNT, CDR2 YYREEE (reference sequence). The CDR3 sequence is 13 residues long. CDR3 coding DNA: TGTGCCAGCAGCGAGGAGGGGAAGAATGAGCAGTTCTTC. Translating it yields CASSEEGKNEQFF.

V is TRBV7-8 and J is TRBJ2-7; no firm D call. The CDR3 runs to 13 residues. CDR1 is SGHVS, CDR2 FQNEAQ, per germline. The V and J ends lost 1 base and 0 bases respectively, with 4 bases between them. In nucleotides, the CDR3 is TGTGCCAGCAGCTTAGACGGCTCCTACGAGCAGTACTTC. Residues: CASSLDGSYEQYF.

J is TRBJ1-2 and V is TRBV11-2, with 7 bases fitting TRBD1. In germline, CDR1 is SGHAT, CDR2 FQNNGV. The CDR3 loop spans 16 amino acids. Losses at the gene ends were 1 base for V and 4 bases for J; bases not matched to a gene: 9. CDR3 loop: CASSLGVGGRGYGYTF. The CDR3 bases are TGTGCCAGCAGCTTAGGGGTAGGGGGCAGGGGCTATGGCTACACCTTC.

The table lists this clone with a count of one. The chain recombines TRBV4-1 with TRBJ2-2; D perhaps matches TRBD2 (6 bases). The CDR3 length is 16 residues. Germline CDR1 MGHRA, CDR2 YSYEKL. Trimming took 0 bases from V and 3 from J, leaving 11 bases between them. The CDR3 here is CASSQEERAYTGELFF. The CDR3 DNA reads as TGCGCCAGCAGCCAAGAGGAGCGGGCCTACACCGGGGAGCTGTTTTTT.

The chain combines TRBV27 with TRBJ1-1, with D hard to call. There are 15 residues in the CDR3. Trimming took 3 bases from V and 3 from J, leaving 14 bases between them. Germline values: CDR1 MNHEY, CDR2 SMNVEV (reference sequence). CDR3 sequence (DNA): TGTGCCAGCAGTTTTCGGGAGAGGACGGACACTGAAGCTTTCTTT. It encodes CASSFRERTDTEAFF.

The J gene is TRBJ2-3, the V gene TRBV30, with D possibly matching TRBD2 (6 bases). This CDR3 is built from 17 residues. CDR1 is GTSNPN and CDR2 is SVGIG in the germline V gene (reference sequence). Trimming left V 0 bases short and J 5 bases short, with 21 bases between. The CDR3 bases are TGTGCCTGGAGTGTAGGATGGGCTAGCGCAGGCGGAGATACGCAGTATTTT. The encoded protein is CAWSVGWASAGGDTQYF.

CDR3 DNA sequence: TGCGCCAGCAGTCAACGCCTTACCACTCGGACAGGGGCCGACACTTATAGCAATCAGCCCCAGCATTTT. Its translation is CASSQRLTTRTGADTYSNQPQHF. The V and J genes are TRBV23-1 and TRBJ1-5; TRBD1 aligns across 9 bases. TRBV23-1 is designated an ORF whose function remains uncertain. The ends lost 2 bases at V and 0 bases at J; junction bases unmatched: 23. The CDR3 is 23 amino acids.

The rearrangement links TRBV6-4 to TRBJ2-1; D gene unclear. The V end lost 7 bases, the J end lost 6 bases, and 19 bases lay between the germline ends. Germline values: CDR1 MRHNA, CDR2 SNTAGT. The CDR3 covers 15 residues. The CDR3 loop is CASTPDPTGFNEQFF. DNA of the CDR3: TGTGCCAGCACCCCCGACCCGACTGGTTTCAATGAGCAGTTCTTC.

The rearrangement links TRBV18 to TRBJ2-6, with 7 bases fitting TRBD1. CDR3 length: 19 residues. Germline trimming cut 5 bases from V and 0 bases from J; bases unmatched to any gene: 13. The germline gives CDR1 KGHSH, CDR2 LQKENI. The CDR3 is CASSWVPRGGISGANVLTF. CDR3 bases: TGTGCCAGCTCATGGGTCCCTAGAGGGGGCATCTCTGGGGCCAACGTCCTGACTTTC.

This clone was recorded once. This chain's CDR3 is CASRPRTSVSPETQYF. CDR3 in DNA: TGTGCCAGTAGGCCGAGGACTAGCGTTTCTCCAGAGACCCAGTACTTC. V is TRBV19 and J is TRBJ2-5, with TRBD2 matching over 9 bases. This CDR3 contains 16 residues. V shed 6 bases, J shed 4 bases, and the junction held 12 bases outside the gene matches. The germline CDR1 and CDR2 sequences are LNHDA and SQIVND (reference sequence).

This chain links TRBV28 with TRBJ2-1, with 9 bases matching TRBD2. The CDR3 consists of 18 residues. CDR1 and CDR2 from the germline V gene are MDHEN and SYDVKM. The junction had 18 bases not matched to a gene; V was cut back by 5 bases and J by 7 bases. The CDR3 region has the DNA TGTGCCAGCAGTGTCAATTTCTTAGCGGGAGTCTTGAAGAATGAGCAGTTCTTC. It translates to CASSVNFLAGVLKNEQFF.

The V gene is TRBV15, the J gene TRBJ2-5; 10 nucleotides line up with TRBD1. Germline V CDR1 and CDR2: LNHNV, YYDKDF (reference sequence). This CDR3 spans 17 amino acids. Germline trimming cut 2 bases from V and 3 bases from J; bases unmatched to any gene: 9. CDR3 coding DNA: TGTGCCACCAGCAGAAGCCCTCCCGGGACAGGGGAAGAGACCCAGTACTTC. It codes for CATSRSPPGTGEETQYF.

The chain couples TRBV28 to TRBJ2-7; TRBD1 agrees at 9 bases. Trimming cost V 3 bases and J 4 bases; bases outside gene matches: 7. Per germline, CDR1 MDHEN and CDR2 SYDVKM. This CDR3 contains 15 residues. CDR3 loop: CASSLTGTGLYEQYF. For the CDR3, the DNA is TGTGCCAGCAGTTTGACCGGGACAGGGCTTTACGAGCAGTACTTC.

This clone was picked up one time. For the CDR3, the DNA is TGTGCCAGCAGCTTGTGGGGGGGAAGCTCTGGGGCCAACGTCCTGACTTTC. Translation gives CASSLWGGSSGANVLTF. The rearrangement links TRBV7-8 to TRBJ2-6; 7 bases are shared with TRBD2. Germline V gives CDR1 SGHVS, CDR2 FQNEAQ. There are 17 residues in the CDR3. J lost 0 bases, V lost 3 bases, and 5 bases had no gene match. Full variable domain (outside the CDR3, taken from reference TRBV7-8 and TRBJ2-6): GAGVSQSPRYKVAKRGQDVALRCDPISGHVSLFWYQQALGQGPEFLTYFQNEAQLDKSGLPSDRFFAERPEGSVSTLKIQRTQQEDSAVYLCASSLWGGSSGANVLTFGAGSRLTVL.

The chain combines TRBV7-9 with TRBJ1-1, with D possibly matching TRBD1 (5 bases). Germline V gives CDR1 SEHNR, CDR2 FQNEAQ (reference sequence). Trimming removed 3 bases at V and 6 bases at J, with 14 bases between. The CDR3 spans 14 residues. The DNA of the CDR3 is TGTGCCAGCAGCTTGGGGGGAGCCGGCGCTGAAGCTTTCTTT. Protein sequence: CASSLGGAGAEAFF.

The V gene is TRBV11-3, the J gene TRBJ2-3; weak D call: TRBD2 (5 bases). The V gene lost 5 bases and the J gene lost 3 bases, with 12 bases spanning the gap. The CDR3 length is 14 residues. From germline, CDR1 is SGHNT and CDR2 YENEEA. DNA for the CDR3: TGTGCCAGCAGCACGAATCGGGATACAGATACGCAGTATTTT. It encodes CASSTNRDTDTQYF.